The clone carrying this TCR beta chain was found a few times. Its antigen is still unknown. This sample is part of a study of T cells in Graves' hyperthyroidism and ophthalmopathy. In the study overall: Peripheral blood specimens were obtained at initial diagnosis, prior to any treatment.

Study results and limitations: Most thyroid clonotypes expanded above 0.001 appeared in blood too. Separating ophthalmopathy from stable hyperthyroidism was achieved by a 13 V-J model.

With 3 bases clipped from V and 1 base from J, the junction kept 7 bases outside the gene matches. The CDR3 has 16 amino acids. Germline loops: CDR1 SGDLS, CDR2 YYNGEE. Newly diagnosed hyperthyroidism patients aged 18 to 65 years had disease lasting under 2 months. RNA transcripts provided the source from which TCR beta CDR3 regions were amplified. Carried out on the TCR CDR3, a first-round RT-PCR used the HTBI primer set. TCRdb analysed the multiplex PCR reads with MiXCR anew, one entry per CDR3 protein. Found here are some 400,000 distinct CDR3 sequences, around 14% of them singletons; the top ten hold 9.5% to 12%.

V gene TRBV9 combines with J gene TRBJ2-5; TRBD2 matches at 9 bases. The sample taken for sequencing was blood. This sequence originates from a woman aged 55 to 70 with Graves' hyperthyroidism. The CDR3 loop reads CASSASGLASQETQYF. CDR3 DNA sequence: TGTGCCAGCAGCGCTAGCGGACTAGCGAGCCAAGAGACCCAGTACTTC.